One sample yielded the 8 T cell receptor beta chains listed below, sequenced in a study of shared clonotypes between healthy human individuals. Using immunoSEQ multiplex PCR, the repertoire was profiled, and TCRdb retains in-frame clones only, with some absent. The data contain 900,000 to 1,200,000 clones, roughly 74% of them singletons. The source material was memory CD4+ T cells from PBMCs. Subset meaning: CD45RA-negative fraction. Source of these receptors: a man in his late teens or twenties in good health. Some clones in this sample may be carry-over from other donors' samples.

J is TRBJ2-7 and V is TRBV5-1; 8 bases map to TRBD2. This CDR3 has 15 residues. Germline V gives CDR1 SGHRS, CDR2 YFSETQ. V gave up 4 bases and J gave up 5 bases; unmatched junction bases: 11. CDR3 region: CASSPRGAGVNEQYF. CDR3 nucleotide sequence: TGCGCCAGCAGCCCGCGAGGAGCGGGAGTCAACGAGCAGTACTTC.

This clone appeared many times. The chain joins TRBV27 to TRBJ2-2; D is unresolved. The CDR3 length is 15 residues. Germline loops: CDR1 MNHEY, CDR2 SMNVEV (reference sequence). Trimming stripped 3 bases from V and 2 bases from J, with 10 bases between. CDR3 amino acids: CASSFLSTNTGELFF. CDR3 bases: TGTGCCAGCAGTTTTCTCTCCACCAACACCGGGGAGCTGTTTTTT.

There are a few counts of this clone. The chain combines TRBV9 with TRBJ1-5; no clear D. Looked up from germline, CDR1 is SGDLS and CDR2 is YYNGEE. This CDR3 comprises 13 residues. Trimming shortened V by 3 bases and J by 0 bases, and 4 bases separated the two germline ends. CDR3 protein: CASSGDSNQPQHF. CDR3 DNA sequence: TGTGCCAGCAGCGGGGATAGCAATCAGCCCCAGCATTTT.

Details on this clone: Distinct nucleotide sequences in the sample also encode this CDR3. The chain joins TRBV5-1 to TRBJ2-5; D is ambiguous. Germline V gene lookup returns CDR1 SGHRS and CDR2 YFSETQ. V was cut by 4 bases and J by 0 bases, with 4 bases left in between. The CDR3 spans 12 residues. CDR3: CASSPDQETQYF. The CDR3 DNA sequence: TGCGCCAGCAGCCCCGACCAAGAGACCCAGTACTTC. Full variable domain (remainder filled in from reference TRBV5-1 and TRBJ2-5): KAGVTQTPRYLIKTRGQQVTLSCSPISGHRSVSWYQQTPGQGLQFLFEYFSETQRNKGNFPGRFSGRQFSNSRSEMNVSTLELGDSALYLCASSPDQETQYFGPGTRLLVL.

The rearrangement uses TRBV11-2 and TRBJ2-1; TRBD2 matches 10 bases. The CDR3 spans 14 residues. Germline V lookup: CDR1 SGHAT, CDR2 FQNNGV. J lost 8 bases, V lost 1 base, and 2 bases had no gene match. The CDR3 nucleotides read TGTGCCAGCAGCTTAGGGCTAGCGGGAGATGAGCAGTTCTTC. Translation: CASSLGLAGDEQFF.

This chain links TRBV29-1 with TRBJ1-2, with 10 bases matching TRBD1. V was pared by 6 bases and J by 6 bases, with 7 bases of the junction left unmatched. This CDR3 has 13 amino acids. The germline V gene encodes CDR1 SQVTM and CDR2 ANQGSEA. The CDR3 DNA reads TGCAGCGTACGGACAGGGGGAGGTCATGGCTACACCTTC. The encoded protein is CSVRTGGGHGYTF.

This CDR3 is CASSLGLAVNEQFF. The CDR3 DNA sequence: TGTGCCAGCAGCTTGGGACTAGCTGTAAATGAGCAGTTCTTC. The gene calls are TRBV7-2 and TRBJ2-1, with TRBD2 matching 9 bases. Trimming at V came to 3 bases and at J to 7 bases, leaving 4 bases not matched to a gene. The germline gives CDR1 SGHTA, CDR2 FQGNSA. The CDR3 is made up of 14 amino acids. Drawing the rest from reference TRBV7-2 and TRBJ2-1, the complete variable domain is GAGVSQSPSNKVTEKGKDVELRCDPISGHTALYWYRQSLGQGLEFLIYFQGNSAPDKSGLPSDRFSAERTGGSVSTLTIQRTQQEDSAVYLCASSLGLAVNEQFFGPGTRLTVL.

The gene calls are TRBV6-1 and TRBJ1-2, with D uncertain. Per germline, CDR1 MNHNS and CDR2 SASEGT. The CDR3 consists of 14 residues. The ends were cut back, 5 bases at V and 4 bases at J, with 14 bases in the middle. CDR3 protein: CASSQTRPLYGYTF. The CDR3 coding sequence is TGTGCCAGCAGTCAAACCCGACCGCTCTATGGCTACACCTTC.